Only one count was recorded for the clone carrying this T cell receptor (beta chain). The antigen is unknown. These data are taken from a study of shared clonotypes between healthy human individuals. Whole-study context: Every donor yielded three CD4 naive, three CD4 memory, two CD8 naive and one CD8 memory plate.

It was CD45RO-negative cells, positively selected for CCR7, that made up naive CD8 cells, with terminally differentiated effector memory CD45RA+ cells excluded. Within Nashville, Tennessee resided all donors, each a Caucasian adult. Study findings and constraints: Rarefaction gave evidence that sorted-subset sequencing remained incomplete despite large depth. Non-shared clonotypes showed lower generation probabilities than clonotypes common to all four donors.

Trimming took 4 bases from V and 3 from J, leaving 7 bases between them. Germline lookup yields CDR1 SGHKS and CDR2 YYEKEE (reference sequence). The CDR3 loop spans 12 amino acids. Sequencing was performed with immunoSEQ multiplex PCR; in TCRdb, only in-frame clones are kept and a portion is missing. The sample holds some 1,900,000 clones, approximately 94% seen once. The chain joins TRBV5-5 to TRBJ1-2, with D unclear. The specimen sequenced was naive CD8+ T cells sorted from blood. The TCR comes from a man aged 18 to 30 in good health. CDR3 nucleotides: TGTGCCAGCAGCGACGAAGACTATGGCTACACCTTC. Protein: CASSDEDYGYTF.